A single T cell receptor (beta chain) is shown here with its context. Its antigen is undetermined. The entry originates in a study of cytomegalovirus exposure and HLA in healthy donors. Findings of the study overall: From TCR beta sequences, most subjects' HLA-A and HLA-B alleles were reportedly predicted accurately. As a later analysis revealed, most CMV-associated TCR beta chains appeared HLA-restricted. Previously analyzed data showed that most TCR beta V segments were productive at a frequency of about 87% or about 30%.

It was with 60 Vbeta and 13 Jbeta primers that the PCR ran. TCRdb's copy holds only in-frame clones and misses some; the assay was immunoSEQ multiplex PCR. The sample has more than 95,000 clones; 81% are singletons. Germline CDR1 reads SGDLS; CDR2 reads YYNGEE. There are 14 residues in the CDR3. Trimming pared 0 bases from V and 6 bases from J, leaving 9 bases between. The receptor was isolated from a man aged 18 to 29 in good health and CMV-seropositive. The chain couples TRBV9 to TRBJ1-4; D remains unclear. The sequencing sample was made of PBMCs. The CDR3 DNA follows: TGTGCCAGCAGCGTAGCTTCCGGGGATGAAAAACTGTTTTTT. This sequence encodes CASSVASGDEKLFF.